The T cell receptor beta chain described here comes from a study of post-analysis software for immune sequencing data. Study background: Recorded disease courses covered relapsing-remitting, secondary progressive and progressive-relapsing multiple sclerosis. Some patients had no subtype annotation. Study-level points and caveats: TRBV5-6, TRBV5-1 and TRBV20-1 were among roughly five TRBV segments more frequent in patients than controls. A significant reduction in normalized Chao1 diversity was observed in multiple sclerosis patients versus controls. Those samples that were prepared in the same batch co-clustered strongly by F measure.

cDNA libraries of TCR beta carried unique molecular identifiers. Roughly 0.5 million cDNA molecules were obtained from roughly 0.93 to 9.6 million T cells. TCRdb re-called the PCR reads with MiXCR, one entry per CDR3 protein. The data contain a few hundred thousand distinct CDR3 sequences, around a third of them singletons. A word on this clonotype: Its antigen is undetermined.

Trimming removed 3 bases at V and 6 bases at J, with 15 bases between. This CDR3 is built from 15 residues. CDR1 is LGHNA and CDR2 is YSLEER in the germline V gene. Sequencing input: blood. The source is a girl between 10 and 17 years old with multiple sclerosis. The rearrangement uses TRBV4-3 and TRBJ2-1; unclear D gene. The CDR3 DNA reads TGCGCCAGCAGCCAGGAGTTGTCCGCCCGCAATGAGCAGTTCTTC. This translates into CASSQELSARNEQFF.